One TCR beta chain is described in this entry. The data were taken from a study of T cells in Graves' hyperthyroidism and ophthalmopathy. Across the whole study: Once the initial diagnosis was made, peripheral blood was obtained before any treatment.

The V and J ends lost 5 bases and 0 bases respectively, with 14 bases between them. The CDR3 totals 15 residues. Per germline, CDR1 DFQATT and CDR2 SNEGSKA (reference sequence). There were TCR beta CDR3 regions amplified from RNA transcripts. First-round RT-PCR with HTBI primers amplified the TCR CDR3 region. TCRdb re-analysed the multiplex PCR reads in MiXCR, keeping a single row per CDR3 protein. The sample holds fewer than 800,000 distinct CDR3 sequences, about a sixth seen once. The chain has TRBV20-1 and TRBJ2-1; D is uncertain. This clonotype was sampled from a man aged 18-30 years with Graves' hyperthyroidism. The sample consisted of blood. CDR3 nucleotide sequence: TGCAGTGCTCGATGGGGTATCCTCTCCTACAATGAGCAGTTCTTC. It specifies CSARWGILSYNEQFF.